A single sample gave rise to the 13 T cell receptor beta chains below, sequenced in a study of type 1 regulatory T cells (dated by TCRdb to about 2021). Sequencer: Illumina MiSeq. Using fastp trimming at Q25 and MiXCR clonotype assembly, TCRdb reanalyzed the public sequencing data and kept in-frame beta chains. CDR3 protein sequences are deduplicated, and each keeps its most common genes and DNA. This sample lists some 60,000 distinct CDR3 sequences; 62% were detected once. Less than 2% of the sample is held by the ten biggest clonotypes. No antigens are known for them. Sequenced sample: cultured non-Tr1 T cells, either the whole culture or a sorted T cell fraction (not recorded which). The meaning of the sample's cell subset or site label: non-Tr1 population from the T-allo10 product. The source is a human donor in good health.

The gene calls are TRBV11-2 and TRBJ1-3; the D gene is possibly TRBD1 (5 bases). Germline V gives CDR1 SGHAT, CDR2 FQNNGV. The V end lost 5 bases, the J end lost 2 bases, and 19 bases lay between the germline ends. The CDR3 runs 17 residues. CDR3 in amino acids: CASSGNSQGGAGNTIYF. The CDR3 bases are TGTGCCAGCAGCGGGAATAGTCAGGGTGGTGCTGGAAACACCATATATTTT.

V is TRBV5-1 and J is TRBJ2-1; 7 bases fit TRBD1. CDR1 and CDR2 from the germline V gene are SGHRS and YFSETQ. V was pared by 3 bases and J by 6 bases, with 9 bases of the junction left unmatched. This CDR3 has 15 amino acids. CDR3: CASSSTGASPNEQFF. DNA of the CDR3: TGCGCCAGCAGCTCTACAGGGGCCTCCCCCAATGAGCAGTTCTTC. The full variable domain, with the rest looked up from reference TRBV5-1 and TRBJ2-1, is KAGVTQTPRYLIKTRGQQVTLSCSPISGHRSVSWYQQTPGQGLQFLFEYFSETQRNKGNFPGRFSGRQFSNSRSEMNVSTLELGDSALYLCASSSTGASPNEQFFGPGTRLTVL.

A few counts support this clonotype. V and J are TRBV27 and TRBJ2-5; 9 bases line up with TRBD1. Per the germline V gene, CDR1 is MNHEY and CDR2 is SMNVEV (reference sequence). The length of the CDR3 is 14 residues. After removal of 5 bases from V and 5 bases from J, the junction contained 6 bases not matched to a gene. CDR3 nucleotide sequence: TGTGCCAGCAGTCGACAGGGGGGCTCGGAGACCCAGTACTTC. This gives the protein CASSRQGGSETQYF.

This chain joins TRBV7-9 and TRBJ2-5; no clear D gene. CDR1 SEHNR and CDR2 FQNEAQ come from the germline V gene (reference sequence). Between the trimmed V and J ends, which lost 1 base and 1 base, there was a span of 7 bases. The CDR3 is 14 amino acids. The CDR3 loop reads CASSLGQIQETQYF. In DNA, the CDR3 is TGTGCCAGCAGCTTAGGGCAGATCCAAGAGACCCAGTACTTC.

Only a few counts were recorded for this clonotype. The chain combines TRBV7-2 with TRBJ2-5; TRBD2 is a possible D gene (5 bases). The CDR3 spans 13 residues. Germline V CDR1 and CDR2: SGHTA, FQGNSA. The V and J ends lost 3 bases and 4 bases respectively, with 9 bases between them. The CDR3 DNA reads TGTGCCAGCAGCTTTCGACTAACAGAGACCCAGTACTTC. Translated: CASSFRLTETQYF. Combining the CDR3 with reference TRBV7-2 and TRBJ2-5 gives the whole variable domain GAGVSQSPSNKVTEKGKDVELRCDPISGHTALYWYRQSLGQGLEFLIYFQGNSAPDKSGLPSDRFSAERTGGSVSTLTIQRTQQEDSAVYLCASSFRLTETQYFGPGTRLLVL.

The chain links TRBV20-1 to TRBJ2-3, with no clear D. The germline V gene has CDR1 DFQATT and CDR2 SNEGSKA (reference sequence). V lost 3 bases to trimming and J lost 5 bases, with 12 bases between them. CDR3 length equals 13 residues. DNA for the CDR3: TGCAGTGCTAGCCGGCTCGGCGGAGATACGCAGTATTTT. Translation gives CSASRLGGDTQYF.

The genes are TRBV20-1 and TRBJ1-6, with TRBD1 matching 7 bases. The junction had 4 bases not matched to a gene; V was cut back by 5 bases and J by 0 bases. This CDR3 has 15 amino acids. Per the germline V gene, CDR1 is DFQATT and CDR2 is SNEGSKA (reference sequence). This chain's CDR3 is CSARQGSSYNSPLHF. CDR3 bases: TGCAGTGCTCGACAGGGAAGCTCCTATAATTCACCCCTCCACTTT.

The chain combines TRBV10-3 with TRBJ1-6; D is possibly TRBD1 (5 bases). Germline CDR1 is ENHRY and CDR2 is SYGVKD. The CDR3 runs 14 residues. V was shortened by 7 bases and J by 7 bases, with 14 bases between the two germline ends. Here the CDR3 DNA reads TGTGCCATCAACCGGGACGGACGGAATTCACCCCTCCACTTT. Protein product: CAINRDGRNSPLHF.

The chain links TRBV3-1 to TRBJ2-5, with D unresolved. This CDR3 has 11 residues. Trimming pared 5 bases from V and 2 bases from J, leaving 3 bases between. Germline V gene data show CDR1 as LGHDT and CDR2 as YNNKEL (reference sequence). The CDR3 protein is CASSTQETQYF. The CDR3 DNA sequence: TGTGCCAGCAGCACACAAGAGACCCAGTACTTC.

The rearrangement links TRBV27 to TRBJ1-1; no definite D call. V gave up 1 base and J gave up 6 bases, with 15 bases separating them. Germline V gene sequence: CDR1 MNHEY, CDR2 SMNVEV (reference sequence). CDR3 size: 15 residues. This CDR3 reads CASSLLVGGLSEAFF. The CDR3, as DNA: TGTGCCAGCAGTTTATTGGTGGGCGGACTTTCTGAAGCTTTCTTT.

This clonotype was counted only a few times. The rearrangement links TRBV18 to TRBJ2-5; TRBD1 aligns across 7 bases. Germline V lookup: CDR1 KGHSH, CDR2 LQKENI. V was pared by 3 bases and J by 6 bases, with 7 bases of the junction left unmatched. This CDR3 is built from 14 residues. The chain's CDR3 is CASSPLQGQKTQYF. The CDR3 DNA reads TGTGCCAGCTCACCTCTACAGGGGCAAAAGACCCAGTACTTC.

V is TRBV5-1 and J is TRBJ2-5; tentative D call: TRBD2 (6 bases). CDR3 size: 14 residues. In germline, CDR1 is SGHRS, CDR2 YFSETQ. Trimming shortened V by 1 base and J by 4 bases, and 11 bases separated the two germline ends. The CDR3 reads CASSLTGRGETQYF. The CDR3, as DNA: TGCGCCAGCAGCTTGACCGGGAGAGGAGAGACCCAGTACTTC.

The chain is built from TRBV18 and TRBJ1-3; D is ambiguous. This CDR3 is built from 18 residues. Trimming removed 1 base from V and 0 bases from J, with 16 bases in between. Germline loops: CDR1 KGHSH, CDR2 LQKENI. The CDR3 reads CASSPLPSGDISGNTIYF. The CDR3 DNA reads as TGTGCCAGCTCACCACTCCCGAGTGGGGATATCTCTGGAAACACCATATATTTT.